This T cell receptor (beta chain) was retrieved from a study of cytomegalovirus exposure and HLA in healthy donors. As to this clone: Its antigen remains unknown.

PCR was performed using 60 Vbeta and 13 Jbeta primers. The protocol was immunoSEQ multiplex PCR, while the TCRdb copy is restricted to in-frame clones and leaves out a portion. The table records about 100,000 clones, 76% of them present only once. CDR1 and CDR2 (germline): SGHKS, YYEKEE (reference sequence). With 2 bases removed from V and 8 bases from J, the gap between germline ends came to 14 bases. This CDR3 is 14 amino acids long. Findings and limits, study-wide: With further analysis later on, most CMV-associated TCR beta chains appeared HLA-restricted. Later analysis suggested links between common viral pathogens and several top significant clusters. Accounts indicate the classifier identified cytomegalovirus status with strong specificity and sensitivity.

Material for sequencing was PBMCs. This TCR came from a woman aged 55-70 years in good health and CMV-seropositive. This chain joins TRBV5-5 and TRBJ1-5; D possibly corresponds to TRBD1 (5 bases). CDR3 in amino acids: CASSFWQGVEPQHF. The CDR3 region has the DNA TGTGCCAGCAGCTTTTGGCAGGGTGTCGAGCCCCAGCATTTT.